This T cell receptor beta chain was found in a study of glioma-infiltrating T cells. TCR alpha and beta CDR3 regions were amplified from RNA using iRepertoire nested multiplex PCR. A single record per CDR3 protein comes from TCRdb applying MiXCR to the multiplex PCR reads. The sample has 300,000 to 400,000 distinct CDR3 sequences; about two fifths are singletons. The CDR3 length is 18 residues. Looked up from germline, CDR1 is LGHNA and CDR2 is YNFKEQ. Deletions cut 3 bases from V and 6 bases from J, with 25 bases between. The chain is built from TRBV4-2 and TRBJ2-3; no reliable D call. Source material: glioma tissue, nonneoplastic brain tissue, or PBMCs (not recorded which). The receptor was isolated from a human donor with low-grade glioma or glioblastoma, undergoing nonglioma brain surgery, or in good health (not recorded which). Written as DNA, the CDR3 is TGTGCCAGCAGCCACGTTACCACCCCTCCTCCTGGTGCGGATACGCAGTATTTT. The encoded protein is CASSHVTTPPPGADTQYF.